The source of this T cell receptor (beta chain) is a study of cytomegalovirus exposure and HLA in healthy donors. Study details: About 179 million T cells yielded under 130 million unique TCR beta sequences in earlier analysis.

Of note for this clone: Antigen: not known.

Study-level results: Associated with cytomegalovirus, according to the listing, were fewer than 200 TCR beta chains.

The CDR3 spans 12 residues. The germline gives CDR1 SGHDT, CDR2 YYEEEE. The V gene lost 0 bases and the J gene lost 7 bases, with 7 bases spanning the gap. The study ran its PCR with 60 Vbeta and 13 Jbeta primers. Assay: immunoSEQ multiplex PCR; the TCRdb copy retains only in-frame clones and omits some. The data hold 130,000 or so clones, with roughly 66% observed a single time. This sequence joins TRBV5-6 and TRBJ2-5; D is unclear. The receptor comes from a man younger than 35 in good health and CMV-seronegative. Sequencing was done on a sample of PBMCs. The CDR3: CASSLASGTQYF. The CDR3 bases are TGTGCCAGCAGCTTGGCCTCGGGGACCCAGTACTTC.